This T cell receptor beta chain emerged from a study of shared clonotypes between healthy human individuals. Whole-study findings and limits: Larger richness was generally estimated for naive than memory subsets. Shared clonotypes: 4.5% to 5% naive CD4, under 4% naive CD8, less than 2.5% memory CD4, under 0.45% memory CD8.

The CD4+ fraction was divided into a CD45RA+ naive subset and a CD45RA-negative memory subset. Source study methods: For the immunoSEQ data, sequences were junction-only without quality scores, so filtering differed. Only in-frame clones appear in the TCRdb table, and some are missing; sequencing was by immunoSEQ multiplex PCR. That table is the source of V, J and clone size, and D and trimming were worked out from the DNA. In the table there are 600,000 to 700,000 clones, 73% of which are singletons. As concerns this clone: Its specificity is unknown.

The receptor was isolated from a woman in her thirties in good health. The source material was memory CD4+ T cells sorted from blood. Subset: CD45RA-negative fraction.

CDR3 region: CASSLVAGGRDEQFF. CDR3 nucleotide sequence: TGTGCCAGCAGCTTAGTCGCGGGAGGGCGTGATGAGCAGTTCTTC. The chain is built from TRBV7-4 and TRBJ2-1; 9 bases map to TRBD2. V lost 1 base and J lost 8; bases outside the gene matches: 6. Germline V lookup: CDR1 SGHVT, CDR2 SQSDAQ. This CDR3 is 15 amino acids long.